A single count supports the clone carrying this TCR beta chain. PBMC DNA, left unsorted, was sequenced on ten immunoSEQ deep assay plates. Assay used: immunoSEQ multiplex PCR; TCRdb lists only in-frame clones, some missing. The sample comprises hundreds of thousands of clones, roughly 79% of which are singletons, and 12% rests with the top ten. The data derive from a study of shared clonotypes between healthy human individuals. Study-wide context: Two women and a few men aged 18 to 49 served as donors.

Germline CDR1 and CDR2: MDHEN and SYDVKM. V lost 5 bases, J lost 8 bases, and 8 bases stayed unmatched. CDR3 length: 15 residues. The rearrangement joins TRBV28 to TRBJ2-3; 12 bases align to TRBD2. The TCR originated in a woman between 35 and 50 years old in good health. Some clones in this sample may be carry-over from other donors' samples. Sequenced: PBMCs. This CDR3 is CASSATSGRYSTQYF. DNA for the CDR3: TGTGCCAGCAGTGCCACTAGCGGGAGGTATAGTACGCAGTATTTT. The full variable domain, with the rest looked up from reference TRBV28 and TRBJ2-3, is DVKVTQSSRYLVKRTGEKVFLECVQDMDHENMFWYRQDPGLGLRLIYFSYDVKMKEKGDIPEGYSVSREKKERFSLILESASTNQTSMYLCASSATSGRYSTQYFGPGTRLTVL.